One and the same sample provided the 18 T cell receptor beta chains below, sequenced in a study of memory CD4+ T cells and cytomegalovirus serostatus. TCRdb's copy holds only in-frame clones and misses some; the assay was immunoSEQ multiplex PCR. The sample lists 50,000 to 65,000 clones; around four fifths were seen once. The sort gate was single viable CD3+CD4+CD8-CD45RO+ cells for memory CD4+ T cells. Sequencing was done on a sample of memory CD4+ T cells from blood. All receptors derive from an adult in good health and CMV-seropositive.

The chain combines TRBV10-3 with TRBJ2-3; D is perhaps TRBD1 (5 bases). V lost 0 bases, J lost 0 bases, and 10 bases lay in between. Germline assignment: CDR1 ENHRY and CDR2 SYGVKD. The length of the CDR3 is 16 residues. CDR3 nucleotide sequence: TGTGCCATCAGTGAGTCGAACCAGGGCAGCACAGATACGCAGTATTTT. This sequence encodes CAISESNQGSTDTQYF.

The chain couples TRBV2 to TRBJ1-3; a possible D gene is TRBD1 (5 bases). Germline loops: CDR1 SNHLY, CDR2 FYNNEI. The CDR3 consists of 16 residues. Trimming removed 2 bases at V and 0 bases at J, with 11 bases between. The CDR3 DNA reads TGTGCCAGCAGTGAAAATGGGGCCATCTCTGGAAACACCATATATTTT. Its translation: CASSENGAISGNTIYF. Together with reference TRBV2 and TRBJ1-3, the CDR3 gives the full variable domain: EPEVTQTPSHQVTQMGQEVILRCVPISNHLYFYWYRQILGQKVEFLVSFYNNEISEKSEIFDDQFSVERPDGSNFTLKIRSTKLEDSAMYFCASSENGAISGNTIYFGEGSWLTVV.

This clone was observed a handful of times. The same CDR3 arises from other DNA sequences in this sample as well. CDR3 coding DNA: TGCGCCAGCAGCCAAGATATAGCGAACACTGAAGCTTTCTTT. Amino acids: CASSQDIANTEAFF. The chain is built from TRBV4-3 and TRBJ1-1, with no clear D. The CDR3 spans 14 residues. Germline CDR1 and CDR2: LGHNA and YSLEER. Deletions cut 0 bases from V and 1 base from J, with 6 bases between.

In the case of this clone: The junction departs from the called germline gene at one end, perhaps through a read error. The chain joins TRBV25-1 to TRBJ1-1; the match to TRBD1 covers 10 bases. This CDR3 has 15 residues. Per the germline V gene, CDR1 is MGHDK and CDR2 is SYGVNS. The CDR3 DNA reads TGTGCCAGCAGCCGTGCGGACAGGGGGAACGCTGAAGCTTTCTTT. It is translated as CASSRADRGNAEAFF. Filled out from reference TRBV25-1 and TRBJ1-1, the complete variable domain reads EADIYQTPRYLVIGTGKKITLECSQTMGHDKMYWYQQDPGMELHLIHYSYGVNSTEKGDLSSESTVSRIRTEHFPLTLESARPSHTSQYLCASSRADRGNAEAFFGQGTRLTVV.

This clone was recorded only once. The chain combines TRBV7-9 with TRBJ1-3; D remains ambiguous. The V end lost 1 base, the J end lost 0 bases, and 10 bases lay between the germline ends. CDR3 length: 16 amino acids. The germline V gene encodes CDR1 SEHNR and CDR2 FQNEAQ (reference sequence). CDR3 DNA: TGTGCCAGCAGCTTAGGGGCGCTTTTCTCTGGAAACACCATATATTTT. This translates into CASSLGALFSGNTIYF.

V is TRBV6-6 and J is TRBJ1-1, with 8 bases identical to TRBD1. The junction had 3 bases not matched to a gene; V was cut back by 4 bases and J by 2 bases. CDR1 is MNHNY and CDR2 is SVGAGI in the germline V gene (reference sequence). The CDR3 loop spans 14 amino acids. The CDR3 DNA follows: TGTGCCAGCAGTTCCCAGGGGGCCAACACTGAAGCTTTCTTT. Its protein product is CASSSQGANTEAFF.

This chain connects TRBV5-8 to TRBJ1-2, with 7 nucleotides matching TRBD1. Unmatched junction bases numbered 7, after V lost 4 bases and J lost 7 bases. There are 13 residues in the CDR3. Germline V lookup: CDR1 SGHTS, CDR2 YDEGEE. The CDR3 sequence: CASSRQGRSGYTF. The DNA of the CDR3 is TGTGCCAGCAGCCGACAGGGACGGAGTGGCTACACCTTC.

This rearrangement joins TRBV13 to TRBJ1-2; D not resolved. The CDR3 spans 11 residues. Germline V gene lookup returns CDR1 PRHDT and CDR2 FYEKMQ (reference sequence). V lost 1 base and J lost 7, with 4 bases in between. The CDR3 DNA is TGTGCCAGCAGCTTAGAGATTGGCTACACCTTC. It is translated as CASSLEIGYTF.

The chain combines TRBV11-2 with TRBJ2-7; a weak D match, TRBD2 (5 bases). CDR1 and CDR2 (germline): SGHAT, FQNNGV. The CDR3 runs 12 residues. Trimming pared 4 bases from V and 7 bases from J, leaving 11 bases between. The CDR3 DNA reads TGTGCCAGCAGCTCCCTCGGGGTTGAGCAGTACTTC. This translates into CASSSLGVEQYF.

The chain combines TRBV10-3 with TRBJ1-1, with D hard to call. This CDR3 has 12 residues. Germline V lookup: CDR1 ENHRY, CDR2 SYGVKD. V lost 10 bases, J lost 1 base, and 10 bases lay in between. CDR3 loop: CATGRTNTEAFF. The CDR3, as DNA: TGTGCCACCGGACGGACGAACACTGAAGCTTTCTTT.

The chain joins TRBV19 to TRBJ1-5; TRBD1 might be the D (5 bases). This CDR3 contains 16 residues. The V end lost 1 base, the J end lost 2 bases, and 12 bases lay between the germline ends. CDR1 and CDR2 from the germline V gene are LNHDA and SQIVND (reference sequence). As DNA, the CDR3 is TGTGCCAGTAGTATAGTTCGGGGGGGAGGCAATCAGCCCCAGCATTTT. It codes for CASSIVRGGGNQPQHF.

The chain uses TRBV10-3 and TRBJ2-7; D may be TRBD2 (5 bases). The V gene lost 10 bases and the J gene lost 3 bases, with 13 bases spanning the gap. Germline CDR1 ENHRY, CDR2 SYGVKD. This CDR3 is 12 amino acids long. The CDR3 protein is CATGVGDYEQYF. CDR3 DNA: TGTGCCACCGGAGTCGGGGACTACGAGCAGTACTTC.

CDR3 sequence: CASSGRTGRETQYF. The DNA for the CDR3 is TGTGCCAGCAGCGGACGGACAGGGAGGGAGACCCAGTACTTC. The chain carries TRBV7-9 and TRBJ2-5; TRBD1 aligns across 8 bases. Germline lookup yields CDR1 SEHNR and CDR2 FQNEAQ (reference sequence). The junction had 7 bases not matched to a gene; V was cut back by 5 bases and J by 5 bases. CDR3 size: 14 residues.

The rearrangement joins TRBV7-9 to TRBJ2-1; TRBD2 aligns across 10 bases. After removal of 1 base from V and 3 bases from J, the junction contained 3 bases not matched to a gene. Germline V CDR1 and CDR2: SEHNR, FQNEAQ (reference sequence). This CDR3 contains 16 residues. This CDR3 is CASSLGGTSVYNEQFF. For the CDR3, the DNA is TGTGCCAGCAGCTTAGGAGGGACTAGCGTCTACAATGAGCAGTTCTTC.

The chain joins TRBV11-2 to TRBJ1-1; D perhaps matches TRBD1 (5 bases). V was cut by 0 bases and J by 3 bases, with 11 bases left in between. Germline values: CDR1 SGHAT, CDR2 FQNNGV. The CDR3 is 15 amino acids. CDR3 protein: CASSLEVQGHTEAFF. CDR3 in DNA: TGTGCCAGCAGCTTAGAGGTTCAGGGTCACACTGAAGCTTTCTTT.

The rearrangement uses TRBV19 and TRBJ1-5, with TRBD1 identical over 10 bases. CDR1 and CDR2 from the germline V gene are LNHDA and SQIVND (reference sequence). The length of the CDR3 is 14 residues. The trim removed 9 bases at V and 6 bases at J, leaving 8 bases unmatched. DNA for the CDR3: TGTGCCAGCCGCGACAGGGGGCGAGGTCAGCCCCAGCATTTT. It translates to CASRDRGRGQPQHF.

CDR3 protein: CASSPPAGSYEQYF. DNA of the CDR3: TGTGCCAGCTCACCACCCGCAGGGAGCTACGAGCAGTACTTC. The chain is built from TRBV18 and TRBJ2-7; D is perhaps TRBD1 or TRBD2 (5 bases each). There are 14 residues in the CDR3. Germline CDR1 and CDR2: KGHSH and LQKENI. Trimming shortened V by 0 bases and J by 3 bases, and 9 bases separated the two germline ends. Full variable domain (rest looked up from reference TRBV18 and TRBJ2-7): NAGVMQNPRHLVRRRGQEARLRCSPMKGHSHVYWYRQLPEEGLKFMVYLQKENIIDESGMPKERFSAEFPKEGPSILRIQQVVRGDSAAYFCASSPPAGSYEQYFGPGTRLTVT.

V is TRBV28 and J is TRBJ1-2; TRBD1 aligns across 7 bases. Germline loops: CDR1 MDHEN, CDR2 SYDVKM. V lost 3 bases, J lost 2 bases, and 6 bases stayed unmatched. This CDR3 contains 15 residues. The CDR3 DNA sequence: TGTGCCAGCAGTTTGCTACTACAGGGGAACTATGGCTACACCTTC. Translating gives CASSLLLQGNYGYTF.